Listed here are 20 T cell receptor beta chains from one sample, sequenced in a study of early stage breast cancer tumors. Data came from immunoSEQ multiplex PCR; TCRdb stores just in-frame clones and leaves some out. The data contain tens of thousands of clones, about three quarters of them seen just once; the ten biggest clones take up less than 4%. Material: blood. The source is a person aged 25 to 45 with breast cancer.

In its sample, this clone was seen once. This chain uses TRBV30 with TRBJ1-3, with TRBD1 as a possible D gene (5 bases). The V gene's germline CDR1 is GTSNPN and CDR2 SVGIG (reference sequence). There are 14 residues in the CDR3. V lost 1 base and J lost 2, with 9 bases in between. CDR3 region: CAWSAGSAGNTIYF. CDR3 in DNA: TGTGCCTGGAGTGCAGGGTCTGCTGGAAACACCATATATTTT.

The chain links TRBV6-1 to TRBJ1-3, with a possible D match to TRBD1 (5 bases). The CDR3 runs to 14 residues. The V end lost 3 bases, the J end lost 3 bases, and 9 bases lay between the germline ends. CDR1 MNHNS and CDR2 SASEGT come from the germline V gene. CDR3 DNA sequence: TGTGCCAGCAGTGACGCGGGGCATGGAAACACCATATATTTT. Protein: CASSDAGHGNTIYF.

The table lists this clone with a few counts. The chain combines TRBV14 with TRBJ2-7; tentative D call: TRBD2 (6 bases). The CDR3 is made up of 14 amino acids. Germline V gene data show CDR1 as SGHDN and CDR2 as FVKESK. The germline V and J ends were trimmed by 1 base and 6 bases, with 13 bases remaining between them. The CDR3 DNA follows: TGTGCCAGCAGCCAAGGATGGGCGGGGAGCGAGCAGTACTTC. Residues: CASSQGWAGSEQYF.

In DNA form, the CDR3 reads TGTGCCAGCAGCCCTTATCTCGGGACAGAAGCTTTCTTT. Its translation: CASSPYLGTEAFF. The chain is built from TRBV5-6 and TRBJ1-1, with D perhaps matching TRBD1 (6 bases). The ends were cut back, 4 bases at V and 8 bases at J, with 15 bases in the middle. Germline CDR1 reads SGHDT; CDR2 reads YYEEEE. The CDR3 is made up of 13 amino acids.

This clone has only a few counts. This chain links TRBV2 with TRBJ2-7; no firm D call. The CDR3 extends over 11 amino acids. Trimming took 8 bases from V and 6 from J, leaving 11 bases between them. Germline loops: CDR1 SNHLY, CDR2 FYNNEI. CDR3: CASSGVGEQYF. CDR3 in DNA: TGTGCCAGCTCAGGTGTAGGCGAGCAGTACTTC.

This clone has just a few counts. The chain couples TRBV10-2 to TRBJ2-7; 13 bases agree with TRBD2. From germline, CDR1 is WSHSY and CDR2 SAAADI. The CDR3 totals 16 residues. After removal of 7 bases from V and 5 bases from J, the junction contained 11 bases not matched to a gene. This CDR3 is CASIKTSGRADHEQYF. The CDR3 DNA sequence: TGCGCCAGCATCAAAACTAGCGGGAGGGCCGACCACGAGCAGTACTTC.

The CDR3 loop reads CARERGRSGANVLTF. For the CDR3, the DNA is TGTGCCAGGGAGCGGGGCCGGTCTGGGGCCAACGTCCTGACTTTC. This rearrangement joins TRBV2 to TRBJ2-6; 7 bases are shared with TRBD2. Germline V gene data show CDR1 as SNHLY and CDR2 as FYNNEI. J lost 1 base, V lost 9 bases, and 6 bases had no gene match. This CDR3 has 15 amino acids.

The chain employs TRBV5-4 and TRBJ2-7, with TRBD1 identical over 9 bases. From germline, CDR1 is SGHNT and CDR2 YYREEE (reference sequence). This CDR3 has 13 residues. J gave up 5 bases and V 0 bases, and 0 bases lay outside the gene matches. CDR3: CASSLDRGHEQYF. In DNA form, the CDR3 reads TGTGCCAGCAGCTTGGACAGGGGGCACGAGCAGTACTTC.

The chain employs TRBV29-1 and TRBJ2-2, with 8 positions matching TRBD1. Germline CDR1 and CDR2: SQVTM and ANQGSEA. V shed 7 bases and J 7 bases; nucleotides not matched to a gene: 14. The length of the CDR3 is 15 residues. The chain's CDR3 is CSAQVRTGSIGELFF. For the CDR3, the DNA is TGCAGCGCGCAAGTACGGACAGGGAGCATCGGGGAGCTGTTTTTT.

This clone appeared once. The chain couples TRBV7-9 to TRBJ2-3; the match to TRBD2 covers 11 bases. CDR1 and CDR2 (germline): SEHNR, FQNEAQ (reference sequence). The CDR3 sequence is 15 residues long. The ends lost 10 bases at V and 2 bases at J; junction bases unmatched: 8. The CDR3 nucleotides are TGTGCCACTGATCTAGCGGGAGGTCTCACAGATACGCAGTATTTT. As protein: CATDLAGGLTDTQYF.

This chain connects TRBV6-5 to TRBJ2-7; 8 bases agree with TRBD2. V trimming: 0 bases; J trimming: 3 bases; junction bases outside the gene matches: 4. The CDR3 is 15 residues long. CDR1 MNHEY and CDR2 SVGAGI come from the germline V gene. CDR3 DNA: TGTGCCAGCAGTTACTCACTAGCGGACCACTACGAGCAGTACTTC. It yields the protein CASSYSLADHYEQYF.

The J gene is TRBJ2-2, the V gene TRBV5-1; D not certain. From germline, CDR1 is SGHRS and CDR2 YFSETQ. V was trimmed by 4 bases and J by 0 bases, leaving 10 bases between them. CDR3 length: 15 residues. CDR3 residues: CASSGSVANTGELFF. The CDR3 DNA follows: TGCGCCAGCAGCGGATCAGTCGCGAACACCGGGGAGCTGTTTTTT.

This CDR3 reads CASSPTGGGSLYEQYF. In DNA, the CDR3 is TGTGCCAGCAGTCCCACAGGGGGCGGGTCCCTCTACGAGCAGTACTTC. The chain has TRBV27 and TRBJ2-7, with TRBD1 matching 9 bases. The CDR3 is 16 amino acids. Germline CDR1 and CDR2: MNHEY and SMNVEV (reference sequence). After removal of 5 bases from V and 3 bases from J, the junction contained 11 bases not matched to a gene.

V is TRBV6-4 and J is TRBJ2-2, with D possibly TRBD1 on 5 matching bases. The CDR3 has 16 amino acids. Germline lookup yields CDR1 MRHNA and CDR2 SNTAGT. The V end lost 0 bases, the J end lost 3 bases, and 11 bases lay between the germline ends. The DNA of the CDR3 is TGTGCCAGCAGTGACTCGGGTAGCAGGGACACCGGGGAGCTGTTTTTT. Translating it yields CASSDSGSRDTGELFF.

Only a few counts were recorded for this clone. The rearrangement joins TRBV29-1 to TRBJ2-7; TRBD2 aligns across 11 bases. V shed 7 bases, J shed 5 bases, and the junction held 10 bases outside the gene matches. The CDR3 contains 14 residues. In germline, CDR1 is SQVTM, CDR2 ANQGSEA. CDR3 residues: CSAEGSGRGHEQYF. CDR3 DNA: TGCAGCGCCGAGGGTAGCGGGAGGGGCCACGAGCAGTACTTC.

For this clone: Since no conserved phenylalanine or tryptophan closes the CDR3, a read error is the likely cause. This sequence joins TRBV6-5 and TRBJ1-6, with TRBD1 matching over 8 bases. The germline gives CDR1 MNHEY, CDR2 SVGAGI. The CDR3 loop spans 14 amino acids. V shed 5 bases, J shed 8 bases, and the junction held 5 bases outside the gene matches. CDR3 nucleotide sequence: TGTGCCAGCAGTCCGGGACAGGTAGATTCACCCCTCCACCTT. Its protein product is CASSPGQVDSPLHL.

The chain employs TRBV9 and TRBJ1-1; D ambiguous. Trimming removed 0 bases from V and 9 bases from J, with 9 bases in between. Germline assignment: CDR1 SGDLS and CDR2 YYNGEE. This CDR3 region has 12 residues. The CDR3 sequence: CASSVGTNQAFF. In nucleotides, the CDR3 is TGTGCCAGCAGCGTAGGGACGAATCAAGCTTTCTTT. Using reference TRBV9 and TRBJ1-1 for the parts outside the CDR3, the full variable domain is DSGVTQTPKHLITATGQRVTLRCSPRSGDLSVYWYQQSLDQGLQFLIQYYNGEERAKGNILERFSAQQFPDLHSELNLSSLELGDSALYFCASSVGTNQAFFGQGTRLTVV.

The chain couples TRBV7-9 to TRBJ1-2, with D perhaps TRBD1 (5 bases). Trimming took 2 bases from V and 0 from J, leaving 16 bases between them. CDR1 is SEHNR, CDR2 FQNEAQ, per germline (reference sequence). This CDR3 is 17 amino acids long. CDR3 DNA sequence: TGTGCCAGCAGCTTAATGGGACTTACCATAGCTAACTATGGCTACACCTTC. This translates into CASSLMGLTIANYGYTF.

This chain links TRBV19 with TRBJ1-1; 11 bases map to TRBD1. Germline V gene lookup returns CDR1 LNHDA and CDR2 SQIVND (reference sequence). This CDR3 contains 16 residues. The trim removed 3 bases at V and 4 bases at J, leaving 7 bases unmatched. The CDR3 protein is CASSMAGGQGATEAFF. The CDR3 DNA reads TGTGCCAGTAGTATGGCCGGAGGACAGGGGGCCACTGAAGCTTTCTTT.

The chain couples TRBV12-5 to TRBJ2-3; 8 positions match TRBD2. The CDR3 loop spans 16 amino acids. Germline lookup yields CDR1 LGHNT and CDR2 FRNRAP. Trimming took 2 bases from V and 4 from J; bases not matched to a gene: 8. The CDR3 reads CASGLRSGSFPDTQYF. The CDR3 DNA follows: TGTGCTAGTGGTTTGAGGAGCGGGAGTTTCCCAGATACGCAGTATTTT.